The clone carrying this T cell receptor (beta chain) has at least ten counts. Its cognate antigen is unknown. The CDR3 extends over 15 amino acids. Between the trimmed V and J ends, which lost 5 bases and 1 base, there was a span of 12 bases. From the reads, TCRdb called clonotypes with MiXCR, one entry per CDR3 protein. Counted here are hundreds of thousands of distinct CDR3 sequences, over 7.5% occurring once; the ten biggest clones make up 3.5% to 4.5%. The record originates from a study of T cell repertoires in cytomegalovirus infection. Study details: Matching HLA type and CMV infection were both indicated by public TCR beta signatures.

Study-wide points: The response measured ex vivo was dominated by TCR beta clonotypes (HLA-C-restricted and CMV-specific). CMV carriers having the relevant HLA were flagged by cumulative public TCR beta family frequency.

Sequencing was carried out using PBMCs. The chain is built from TRBV12-3 or TRBV12-4 and TRBJ1-5; D call uncertain. The receptor was isolated from a human donor in good health (CMV status not recorded). Some clones in this sample may be carry-over from other donors' samples. CDR3 DNA sequence: TGTGCCAGCAGTCGTGACTGGAGGAGCAATCAGCCCCAGCATTTT. Translation gives CASSRDWRSNQPQHF.